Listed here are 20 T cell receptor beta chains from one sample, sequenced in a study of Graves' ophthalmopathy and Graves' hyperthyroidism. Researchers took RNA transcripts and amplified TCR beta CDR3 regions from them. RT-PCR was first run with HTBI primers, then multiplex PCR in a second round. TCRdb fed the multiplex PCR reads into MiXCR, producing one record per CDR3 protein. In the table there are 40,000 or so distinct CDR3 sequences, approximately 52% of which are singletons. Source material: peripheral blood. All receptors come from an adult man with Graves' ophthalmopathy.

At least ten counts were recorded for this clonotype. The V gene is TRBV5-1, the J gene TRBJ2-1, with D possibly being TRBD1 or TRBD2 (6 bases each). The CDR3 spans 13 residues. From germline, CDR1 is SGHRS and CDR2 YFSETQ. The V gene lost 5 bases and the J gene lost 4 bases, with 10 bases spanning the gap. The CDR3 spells CASRQGGYNEQFF. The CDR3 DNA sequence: TGCGCCAGCAGACAGGGAGGTTACAATGAGCAGTTCTTC.

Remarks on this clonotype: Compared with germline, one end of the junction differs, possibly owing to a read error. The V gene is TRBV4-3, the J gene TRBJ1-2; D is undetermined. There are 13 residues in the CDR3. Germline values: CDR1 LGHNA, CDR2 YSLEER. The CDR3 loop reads CASSQGTRYGYTF. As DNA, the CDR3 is TGCGCCAGTAGCCAAGGTACACGCTATGGCTACACCTTC.

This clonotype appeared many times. CDR3 DNA sequence: TGCGCCAGCAGCCTGACCCCAGGGACAGCCCAAGAGACCCAGTACTTC. It encodes CASSLTPGTAQETQYF. The J gene is TRBJ2-5, the V gene TRBV5-1, with TRBD1 identical over 7 bases. CDR1 and CDR2 (germline): SGHRS, YFSETQ. Germline trimming cut 4 bases from V and 1 base from J; bases unmatched to any gene: 10. The CDR3 covers 16 residues. Filled out from reference TRBV5-1 and TRBJ2-5, the complete variable domain reads KAGVTQTPRYLIKTRGQQVTLSCSPISGHRSVSWYQQTPGQGLQFLFEYFSETQRNKGNFPGRFSGRQFSNSRSEMNVSTLELGDSALYLCASSLTPGTAQETQYFGPGTRLLVL.

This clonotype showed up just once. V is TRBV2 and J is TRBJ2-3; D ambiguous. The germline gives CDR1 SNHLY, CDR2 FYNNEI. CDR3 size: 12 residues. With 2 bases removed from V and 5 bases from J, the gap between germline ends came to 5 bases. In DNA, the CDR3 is TGTGCCAGCAGTGAATCTCGAGATACGCAGTATTTT. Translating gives CASSESRDTQYF.

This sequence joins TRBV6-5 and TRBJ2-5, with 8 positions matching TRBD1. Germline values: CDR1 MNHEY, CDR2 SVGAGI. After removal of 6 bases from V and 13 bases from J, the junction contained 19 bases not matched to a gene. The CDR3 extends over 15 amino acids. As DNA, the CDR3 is TGTGCCAGCAGCGTGGACAGGGCTACTAATGAAAAACTGTACTTC. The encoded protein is CASSVDRATNEKLYF.

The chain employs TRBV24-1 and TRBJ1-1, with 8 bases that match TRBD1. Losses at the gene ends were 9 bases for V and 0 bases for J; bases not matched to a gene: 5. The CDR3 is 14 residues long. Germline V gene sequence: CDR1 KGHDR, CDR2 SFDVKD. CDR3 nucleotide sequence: TGTGCCACCCGGACAGGGTTGTTGAACACTGAAGCTTTCTTT. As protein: CATRTGLLNTEAFF.

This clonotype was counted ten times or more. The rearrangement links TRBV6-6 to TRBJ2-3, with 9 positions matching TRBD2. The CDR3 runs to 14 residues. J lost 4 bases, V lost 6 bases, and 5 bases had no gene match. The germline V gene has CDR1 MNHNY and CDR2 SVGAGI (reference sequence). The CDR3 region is CASRTEREADTQYF. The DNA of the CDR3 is TGTGCCAGCAGGACGGAGCGGGAGGCAGATACGCAGTATTTT.

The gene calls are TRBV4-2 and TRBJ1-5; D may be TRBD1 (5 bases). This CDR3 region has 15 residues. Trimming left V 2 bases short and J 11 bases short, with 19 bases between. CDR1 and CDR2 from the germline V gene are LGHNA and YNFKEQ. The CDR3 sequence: CASSQQWGSGETQHF. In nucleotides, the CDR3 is TGTGCCAGCAGCCAACAGTGGGGGTCCGGGGAGACCCAGCATTTT.

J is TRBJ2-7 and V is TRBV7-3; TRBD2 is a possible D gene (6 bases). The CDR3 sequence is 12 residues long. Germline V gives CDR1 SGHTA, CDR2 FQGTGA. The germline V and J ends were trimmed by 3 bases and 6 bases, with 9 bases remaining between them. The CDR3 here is CASSLGDCEQYV. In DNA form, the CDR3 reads TGTGCCAGCAGCTTGGGGGACTGCGAGCAGTACGTC.

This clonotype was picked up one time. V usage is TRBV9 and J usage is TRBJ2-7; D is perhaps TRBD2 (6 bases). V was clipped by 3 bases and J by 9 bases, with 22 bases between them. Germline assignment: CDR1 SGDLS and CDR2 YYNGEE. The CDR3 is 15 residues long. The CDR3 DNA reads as TGTGCCAGCAGCGGGGGCTTGGGACTCTTTTCCCGGCAGTACTTC. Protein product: CASSGGLGLFSRQYF.

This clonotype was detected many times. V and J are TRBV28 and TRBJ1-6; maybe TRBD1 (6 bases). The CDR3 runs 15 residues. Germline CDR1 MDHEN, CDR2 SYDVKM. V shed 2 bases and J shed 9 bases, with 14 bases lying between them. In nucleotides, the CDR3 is TGTGCCAGCAGTTTACCCTCGTCCAGGGGTTCACCCCTCCACTTT. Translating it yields CASSLPSSRGSPLHF.

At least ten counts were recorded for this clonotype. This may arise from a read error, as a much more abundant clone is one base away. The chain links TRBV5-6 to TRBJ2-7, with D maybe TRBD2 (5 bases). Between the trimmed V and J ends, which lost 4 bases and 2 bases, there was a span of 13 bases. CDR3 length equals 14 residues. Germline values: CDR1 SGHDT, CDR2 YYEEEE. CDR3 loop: CASSPSKRAYEQYV. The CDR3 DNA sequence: TGTGCCAGCAGCCCTAGCAAGCGCGCCTACGAGCAGTACGTC.

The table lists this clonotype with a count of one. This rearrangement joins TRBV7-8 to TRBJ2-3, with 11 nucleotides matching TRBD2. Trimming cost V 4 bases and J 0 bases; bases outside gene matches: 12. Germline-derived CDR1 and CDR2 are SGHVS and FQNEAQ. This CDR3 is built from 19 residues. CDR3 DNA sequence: TGTGCCAGCAGCTCTATCGCACCGGGACTAGCGGTGAGCACAGATACGCAGTATTTT. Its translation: CASSSIAPGLAVSTDTQYF.

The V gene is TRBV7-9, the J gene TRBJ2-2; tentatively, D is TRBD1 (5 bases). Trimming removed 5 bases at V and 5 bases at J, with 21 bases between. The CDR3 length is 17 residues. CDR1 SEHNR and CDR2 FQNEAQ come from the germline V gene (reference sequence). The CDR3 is CASSLEYQGLPTGELFF. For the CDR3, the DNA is TGTGCCAGCAGCCTAGAGTACCAGGGTCTACCTACCGGGGAGCTGTTTTTT.

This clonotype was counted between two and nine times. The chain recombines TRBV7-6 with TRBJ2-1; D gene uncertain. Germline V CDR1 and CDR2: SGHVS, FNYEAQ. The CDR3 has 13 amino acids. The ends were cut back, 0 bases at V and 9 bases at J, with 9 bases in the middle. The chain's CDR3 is CASSLAENTEQFF. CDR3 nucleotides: TGTGCCAGCAGCTTAGCGGAGAACACTGAGCAGTTCTTC.

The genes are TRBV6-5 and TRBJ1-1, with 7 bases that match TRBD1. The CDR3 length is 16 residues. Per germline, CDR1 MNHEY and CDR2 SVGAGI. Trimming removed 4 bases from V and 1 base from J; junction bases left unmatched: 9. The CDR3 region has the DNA TGTGCCAGCAGTTCGGTTACAGGGGAATGGAACACTGAAGCTTTCTTT. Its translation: CASSSVTGEWNTEAFF.

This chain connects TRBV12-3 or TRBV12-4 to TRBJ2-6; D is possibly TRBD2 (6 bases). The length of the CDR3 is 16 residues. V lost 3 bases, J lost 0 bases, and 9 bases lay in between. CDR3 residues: CASSLAGTSGANVLTF. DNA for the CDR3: TGTGCCAGCAGTTTGGCGGGAACCTCTGGGGCCAACGTCCTGACTTTC.

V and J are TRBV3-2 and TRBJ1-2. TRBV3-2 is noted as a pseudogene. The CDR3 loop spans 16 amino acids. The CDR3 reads CASSQDSAGPNYGYTF. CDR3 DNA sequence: TGTGCCAGCAGCCAAGATTCTGCAGGGCCGAACTATGGCTACACCTTC.

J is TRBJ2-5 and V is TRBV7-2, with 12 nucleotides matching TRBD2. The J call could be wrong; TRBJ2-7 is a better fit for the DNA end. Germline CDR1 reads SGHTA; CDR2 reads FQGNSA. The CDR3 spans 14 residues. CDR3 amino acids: CASSWLAGGNEQYF. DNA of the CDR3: TGTGCCAGCAGCTGGCTAGCGGGAGGGAACGAGCAGTACTTC.

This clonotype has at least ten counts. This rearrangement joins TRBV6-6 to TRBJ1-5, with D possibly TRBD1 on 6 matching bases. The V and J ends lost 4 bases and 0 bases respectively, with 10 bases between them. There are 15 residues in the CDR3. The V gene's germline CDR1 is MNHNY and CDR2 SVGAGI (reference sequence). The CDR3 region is CASSFGTFSNQPQHF. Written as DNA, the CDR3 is TGTGCCAGCAGTTTTGGGACATTTAGCAATCAGCCCCAGCATTTT.